This T cell receptor (beta chain) was identified during a study of T-cell memory formation after mild COVID-19. Study information: For the most part, TCR clusters were specific to one donor. Study results and caveats: Balance between CD4 and CD8 was seen in clones contracting day 15 to 85, and a CD4+ lean was seen in later expanders. Several responding clones turned up in pre-infection memory, indicating that cross-reactive memory may have taken part. Confirmation of SARS-CoV-2 specificity was lacking for second-wave clones peaking day 37.

TCRdb re-called the 5' RACE reads with MiXCR, one entry per CDR3 protein. Found here are 150,000 to 200,000 distinct CDR3 sequences, about 21% of them singletons; the top ten hold roughly 23%. Trimming stripped 1 base from V and 9 bases from J, with 10 bases between. Germline V gene lookup returns CDR1 SGHVS and CDR2 FNYEAQ. This CDR3 has 13 residues. As for this clonotype: Its antigen remains unknown.

The sequence derives from an adult woman who had mild COVID-19 (a few samples of this study predate the infection). Cell type and time point are not known. The sequenced sample was PBMCs or a T cell subset sorted from them (not recorded which). The rearrangement links TRBV7-6 to TRBJ2-1; D remains unclear. The CDR3 sequence: CASSLEMGIEQFF. CDR3 nucleotide sequence: TGTGCCAGCAGCTTAGAGATGGGCATTGAGCAGTTCTTC.